The rows below give T cell receptor beta chains drawn from one sample of a study of T cells in narcolepsy. Libraries were prepared by immunoSEQ multiplex PCR; TCRdb keeps only in-frame clonotypes and omits some of them. The table shows over 25,000 clones, with 79% occurring only once. Material: memory (CD45RA-) CD4+ T cells from blood. The source of these receptors is a human donor in good health. The CDR3 runs from the conserved cysteine through the conserved F or W. D genes are given only for firm matches. Size values are once, few and many counts, or a class for expanded clones, and some rows have none.

d_call	j_call	cdr3_length	clone_size	v_call	cdr3_aa	cdr3_nt
NA	TRBJ2-5	15	NA	TRBV5-1	CATSKSRGAGETQYF	TGCGCCACTTCAAAGTCCAGGGGGGCGGGAGAGACCCAGTACTTC
NA	TRBJ1-1	18	few	TRBV4-1	CASSQRFWRGTMNTEAFF	TGCGCCAGCAGCCAACGTTTTTGGAGGGGAACCATGAACACTGAAGCTTTCTTT
TRBD1	TRBJ2-6	16	NA	TRBV5-8	CASSTGERSGANVLTF	TGTGCCAGCAGCACAGGGGAGCGTTCTGGGGCCAACGTCCTGACTTTC
NA	TRBJ1-2	13	NA	TRBV9	CASSPTGTHGYTF	TGTGCCAGCAGCCCCACAGGGACGCATGGCTACACCTTC
NA	TRBJ1-2	13	NA	TRBV11-2	CASSLGVGYGYTF	TGTGCCAGCAGCTTAGGAGTTGGCTATGGCTACACCTTC
NA	TRBJ2-3	14	NA	TRBV28	CASSFALAPDTQYF	TGTGCCAGCAGTTTCGCACTAGCCCCAGATACGCAGTATTTT
NA	TRBJ1-6	15	few	TRBV19	CASNRDRTGYSPLHF	TGTGCCAGTAACCGGGATCGAACAGGGTATTCACCCCTCCACTTT
NA	TRBJ2-5	13	few	TRBV7-6	CASSPLFGETQYF	TGTGCCAGCAGCCCCCTATTTGGGGAGACCCAGTACTTC
NA	TRBJ1-1	14	few	TRBV19	CASTQPDLNTEAFF	TGTGCCAGTACCCAACCCGACCTGAACACTGAAGCTTTCTTT
NA	TRBJ1-1	12	once	TRBV6-5	CASWRRGTEAFF	TGTGCCAGCTGGCGGAGGGGCACTGAAGCTTTCTTT
NA	TRBJ2-7	14	once	TRBV6-1	CASSATRDAYEQYF	TGTGCCAGCAGTGCAACAAGGGATGCTTACGAGCAGTACTTC
NA	TRBJ2-5	12	NA	TRBV25-1	CASREDLETQYF	TGTGCCAGCAGAGAGGATTTGGAGACCCAGTACTTC
TRBD2	TRBJ2-1	15	NA	TRBV5-4	CASSPGLAEANEQFF	TGTGCCAGCAGCCCTGGACTAGCGGAAGCAAATGAGCAGTTCTTC
TRBD2	TRBJ2-3	16	NA	TRBV10-2	CASSDRGSGRPDTQYF	TGCGCCAGCAGTGACAGGGGCAGCGGGAGACCAGATACGCAGTATTTT
TRBD1	TRBJ2-7	15	NA	TRBV6-1	CASSLTGQGAGEQYF	TGTGCCAGCAGTCTTACGGGACAGGGGGCTGGCGAGCAGTACTTC
NA	TRBJ1-1	11	NA	TRBV6-1	CASRENTEAFF	TGTGCCAGCAGAGAGAACACTGAAGCTTTCTTT
NA	TRBJ2-7	12	NA	TRBV5-8	CASSATGFERYF	TGTGCCAGCAGCGCGACAGGTTTCGAGCGGTACTTC
NA	TRBJ2-1	14	NA	TRBV6-4	CASSLEVRSAEQFF	TGTGCCAGCAGTCTGGAGGTGAGGAGCGCTGAGCAGTTCTTC
NA	TRBJ1-4	15	NA	TRBV7-9	CASSLPQGRGEKLFF	TGTGCCAGCAGTCTCCCCCAGGGCCGAGGTGAAAAACTGTTTTTT
TRBD1	TRBJ1-2	19	NA	TRBV19	CTSSMVIGGADRERNGYTF	TGTACCAGTAGTATGGTAATTGGGGGCGCGGACAGGGAACGTAATGGCTACACCTTC
NA	TRBJ1-1	17	once	TRBV28	CASSSSYGGKGNTKAFF	TGTGCCAGCAGTTCCTCATATGGGGGGAAGGGGAACACTAAAGCTTTCTTT
TRBD2	TRBJ2-4	17	NA	TRBV7-2	CASSLVGLAGAKNIQYF	TGTGCCAGCAGCCTCGTCGGACTAGCGGGAGCCAAAAACATTCAGTACTTC
TRBD2	TRBJ2-1	14	NA	TRBV9	CASSVELAGVEQFF	TGTGCCAGCAGCGTAGAGCTAGCGGGAGTTGAGCAGTTCTTC
NA	TRBJ2-3	14	once	TRBV18	CASAFGAVTDTQYF	TGTGCCAGCGCCTTCGGGGCAGTCACAGATACGCAGTATTTT
NA	TRBJ2-6	12	once	TRBV5-4	CASSSEANVLTF	TGTGCCAGCAGCTCCGAGGCCAACGTCCTGACTTTC
TRBD1	TRBJ1-1	13	NA	TRBV7-3	CASSRDRDTEAFF	TGTGCCAGCAGCCGGGACAGGGACACTGAAGCTTTCTTT
TRBD1	TRBJ1-2	17	NA	TRBV18	CASSPGQGIFFNYGYTF	TGTGCCAGCTCACCGGGACAGGGGATATTTTTTAATTATGGCTACACCTTC
NA	TRBJ1-2	16	NA	TRBV5-4	CASSFRPPGYDYGYTF	TGTGCCAGCAGCTTTAGGCCCCCGGGGTATGACTATGGCTACACCTTC
TRBD1	TRBJ1-3	15	NA	TRBV5-1	CASSLETGVVNTIYF	TGCGCCAGCAGCTTGGAGACAGGGGTAGTAAACACCATATATTTT
NA	TRBJ2-5	14	NA	TRBV4-1	CASSQDPGWETQYF	TGCGCCAGCAGCCAAGATCCAGGATGGGAGACCCAGTACTTC
NA	TRBJ1-5	13	NA	TRBV7-9	CASSPGVDQPQHF	TGTGCCAGCAGCCCAGGGGTGGATCAGCCCCAGCATTTT
TRBD2	TRBJ2-7	17	few	TRBV4-3	CASSQVRSSGGAVEQYF	TGCGCCAGCAGCCAAGTAAGGTCTAGCGGGGGGGCGGTTGAGCAGTACTTC
NA	TRBJ1-4	15	NA	TRBV5-1	CASSSQGRSGEKLFF	TGCGCCAGCAGTTCACAGGGAAGAAGTGGTGAAAAACTGTTTTTT
NA	TRBJ1-1	11	NA	TRBV29-1	CSVEDRYQAFF	TGCAGCGTTGAAGACAGGTATCAAGCTTTCTTT
NA	TRBJ2-1	13	NA	TRBV11-3	CASSARRNNEQFF	TGTGCCAGCAGCGCCCGACGCAACAATGAGCAGTTCTTC
NA	TRBJ1-4	13	NA	TRBV6-1	CASSHRPNEKLFF	TGTGCCAGCAGCCACCGGCCGAATGAAAAACTGTTTTTT
NA	TRBJ1-1	12	few	TRBV28	CASSTGGTEAFF	TGTGCCAGCAGTACCGGCGGCACTGAAGCTTTCTTT
NA	TRBJ2-5	15	NA	TRBV30	CAWSVRENVKETQYF	TGTGCCTGGAGTGTACGAGAGAACGTTAAAGAGACCCAGTACTTC
TRBD1	TRBJ2-6	16	NA	TRBV11-3	CASSRQGSSGANVLTF	TGTGCCAGCAGCAGACAGGGGTCGTCTGGGGCCAACGTCCTGACTTTC
TRBD1	TRBJ2-1	16	NA	TRBV4-3	CASSQARGGPYNEQFF	TGCGCCAGCAGCCAAGCGCGAGGGGGCCCCTACAATGAGCAGTTCTTC
TRBD2	TRBJ2-1	16	NA	TRBV9	CASSGGRLAGLNEQFF	TGTGCCAGCAGCGGGGGTAGACTAGCGGGGCTCAATGAGCAGTTCTTC